This entry is about one T cell receptor (beta chain). Its antigen is undetermined. Unstimulated regulatory T cells (CD4+CD25+CD127-), CD4+CD25- non-regulatory cells, CD4 and CD8 cells were FACS-sorted from thawed PBMCs. These data belong to a study of Tregs in tolerant kidney transplant recipients. The protocol was immunoSEQ multiplex PCR, while the TCRdb copy is restricted to in-frame clones and leaves out a portion. The table records 200,000 to 300,000 clones, approximately 84% of them present only once. The study's findings and limits: Expanding Tregs on activated donor B cells appeared to best identify donor-specific TCRbeta clones. Validation in larger populations is needed because few patients were studied.

The specimen was CD4+ T cells from blood. The sequence derives from a human donor in good health.

CDR3 residues: CASPGLAGGSTDTQYF. The CDR3 coding sequence is TGTGCCTCTCCGGGACTAGCGGGGGGGAGCACAGATACGCAGTATTTT. The chain joins TRBV30 to TRBJ2-3; the match to TRBD2 covers 16 bases. Germline CDR1 reads GTSNPN; CDR2 reads SVGIG (reference sequence). The V segment lost 7 bases and the J segment 0 bases; nucleotides outside the gene matches: 4. CDR3 size: 16 residues. The whole variable domain, remainder taken from reference TRBV30 and TRBJ2-3, is SQTIHQWPATLVQPVGSPLSLECTVEGTSNPNLYWYRQAAGRGLQLLFYSVGIGQISSEVPQNLSASRPQDRQFILSSKKLLLSDSGFYLCASPGLAGGSTDTQYFGPGTRLTVL.